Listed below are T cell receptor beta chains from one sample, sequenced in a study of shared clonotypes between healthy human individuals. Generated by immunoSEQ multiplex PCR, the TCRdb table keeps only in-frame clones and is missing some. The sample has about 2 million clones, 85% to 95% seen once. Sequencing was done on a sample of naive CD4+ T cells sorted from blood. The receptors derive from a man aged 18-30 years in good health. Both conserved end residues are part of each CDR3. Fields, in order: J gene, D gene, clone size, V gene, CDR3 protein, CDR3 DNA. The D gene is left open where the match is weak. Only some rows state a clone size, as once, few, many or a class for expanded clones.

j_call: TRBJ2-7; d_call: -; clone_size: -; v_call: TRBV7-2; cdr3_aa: CASSRYPAYEQYF; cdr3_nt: TGTGCCAGCAGCCGATATCCCGCCTACGAGCAGTACTTC
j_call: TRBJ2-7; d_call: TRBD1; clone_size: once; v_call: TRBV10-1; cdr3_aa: CASSEPGTGGDEQYF; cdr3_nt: TGCGCCAGCAGTGAGCCCGGGACAGGGGGCGACGAGCAGTACTTC
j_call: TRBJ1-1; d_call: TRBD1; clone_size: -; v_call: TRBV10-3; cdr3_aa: CAIRKDRGGTEAFF; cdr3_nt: TGTGCCATCAGAAAAGACAGGGGTGGCACTGAAGCTTTCTTT
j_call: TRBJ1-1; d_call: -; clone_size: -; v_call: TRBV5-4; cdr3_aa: CASSFFPAVMNTEAFF; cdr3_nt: TGTGCCAGCAGCTTCTTTCCCGCAGTCATGAACACTGAAGCTTTCTTT
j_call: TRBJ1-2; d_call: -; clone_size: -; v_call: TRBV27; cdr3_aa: CASSSAGTYFYTF; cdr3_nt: TGTGCCAGCAGTTCAGCAGGGACCTATTTCTACACCTTC
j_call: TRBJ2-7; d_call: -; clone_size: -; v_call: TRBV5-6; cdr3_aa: CASSLVSDEQYF; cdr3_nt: TGTGCCAGCAGCTTGGTCAGCGACGAGCAGTACTTC
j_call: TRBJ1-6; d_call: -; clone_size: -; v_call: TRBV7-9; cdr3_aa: CASSPRGVGDSPLHF; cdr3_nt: TGTGCCAGCAGCCCCCGAGGGGTGGGGGATTCACCCCTCCACTTT
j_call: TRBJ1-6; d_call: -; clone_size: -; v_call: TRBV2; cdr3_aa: CASRPTGTEAPLHF; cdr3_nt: TGTGCCAGCCGTCCCACAGGGACGGAGGCACCCCTCCACTTT
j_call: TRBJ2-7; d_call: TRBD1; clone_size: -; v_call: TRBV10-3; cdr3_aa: CAISDRASSYEQYF; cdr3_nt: TGTGCCATCAGCGACAGGGCCAGCTCCTACGAGCAGTACTTC
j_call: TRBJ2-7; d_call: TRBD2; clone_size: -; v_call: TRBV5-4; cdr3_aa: CASSAGTSASYEQYF; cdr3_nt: TGTGCCAGCAGCGCAGGGACTAGCGCATCCTACGAGCAGTACTTC
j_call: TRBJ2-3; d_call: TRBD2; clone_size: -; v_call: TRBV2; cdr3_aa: CASSVVPSGSPDTQYF; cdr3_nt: TGTGCCAGCAGTGTAGTGCCTAGCGGGAGCCCAGATACGCAGTATTTT
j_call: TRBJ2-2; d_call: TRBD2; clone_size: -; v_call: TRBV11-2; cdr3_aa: CASSSPGTRNTGELFF; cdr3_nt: TGTGCCAGCAGCTCCCCCGGGACTAGAAACACCGGGGAGCTGTTTTTT
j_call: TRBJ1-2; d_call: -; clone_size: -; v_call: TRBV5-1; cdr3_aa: CASSVGNSLIGYGYTF; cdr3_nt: TGCGCCAGCAGCGTGGGGAACAGTTTGATTGGCTATGGCTACACCTTC
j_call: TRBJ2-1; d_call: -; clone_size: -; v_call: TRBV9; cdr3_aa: CASSATSYNEQFF; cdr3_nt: TGTGCCAGCAGCGCGACTAGTTACAATGAGCAGTTCTTC
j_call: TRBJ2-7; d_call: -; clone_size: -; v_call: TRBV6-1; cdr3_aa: CASSGSYEQYF; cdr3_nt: TGTGCCAGCAGTGGGAGTTACGAGCAGTACTTC
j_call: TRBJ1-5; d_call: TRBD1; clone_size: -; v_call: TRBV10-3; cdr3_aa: CAISGDRLYGQPQHF; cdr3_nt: TGTGCCATCAGTGGGGACAGGTTGTATGGTCAGCCCCAGCATTTT
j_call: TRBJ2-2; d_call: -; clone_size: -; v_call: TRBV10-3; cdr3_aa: CATGTGSDRELFF; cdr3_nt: TGTGCCACCGGTACAGGGTCTGATCGAGAGCTGTTTTTT
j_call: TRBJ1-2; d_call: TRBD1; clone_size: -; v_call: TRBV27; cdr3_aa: CASSLGGAGIHYGYTF; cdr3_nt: TGTGCCAGCAGCTTAGGGGGCGCGGGGATTCACTATGGCTACACCTTC
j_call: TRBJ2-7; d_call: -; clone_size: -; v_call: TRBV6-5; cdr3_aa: CASRRTGSPEYEQYF; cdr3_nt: TGTGCCAGCAGACGAACAGGGTCCCCTGAATACGAGCAGTACTTC
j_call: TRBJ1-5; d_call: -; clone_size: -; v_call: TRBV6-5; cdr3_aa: CASSPPNNQPQHF; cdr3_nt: TGTGCCAGCAGTCCCCCTAATAACCAGCCCCAGCATTTT
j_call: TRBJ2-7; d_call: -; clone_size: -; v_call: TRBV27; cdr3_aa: CASSLSRNSYEQYF; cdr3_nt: TGTGCCAGCAGTTTATCGAGGAACTCCTACGAGCAGTACTTC
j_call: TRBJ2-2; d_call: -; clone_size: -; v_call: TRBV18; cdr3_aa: CASSSRDMNTGELFF; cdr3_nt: TGTGCCAGCTCAAGCCGGGACATGAACACCGGGGAGCTGTTTTTT
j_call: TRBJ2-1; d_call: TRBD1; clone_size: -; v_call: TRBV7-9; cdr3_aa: CASSSYGNRDSRDEQFF; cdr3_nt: TGTGCCAGCAGCTCGTACGGTAACCGGGACAGTCGTGATGAGCAGTTCTTC
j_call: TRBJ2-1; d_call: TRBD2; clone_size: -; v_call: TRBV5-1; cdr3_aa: CASSLTSGGPYNEQFF; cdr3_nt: TGCGCCAGCAGCCTCACCTCGGGGGGACCCTACAATGAGCAGTTCTTC
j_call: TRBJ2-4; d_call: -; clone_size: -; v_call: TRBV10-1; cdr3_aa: CASSEGHLAKNIQYF; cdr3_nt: TGCGCCAGCAGTGAAGGGCACTTAGCCAAAAACATTCAGTACTTC
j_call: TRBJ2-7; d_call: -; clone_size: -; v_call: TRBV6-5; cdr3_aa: CASLPSGGREQYF; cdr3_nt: TGTGCCAGCCTCCCATCGGGGGGCCGCGAGCAGTACTTC
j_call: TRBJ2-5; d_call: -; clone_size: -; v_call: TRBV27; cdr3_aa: CASSSRLDREQYF; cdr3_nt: TGTGCCAGCAGTTCCCGACTAGACCGAGAGCAGTACTTC
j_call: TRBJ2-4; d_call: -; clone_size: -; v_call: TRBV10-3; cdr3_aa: CAISEERNIQYF; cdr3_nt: TGTGCCATCAGTGAGGAAAGGAACATTCAGTACTTC
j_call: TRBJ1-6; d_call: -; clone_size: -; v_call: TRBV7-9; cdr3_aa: CASSLATGLESPLHF; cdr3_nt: TGTGCCAGCAGCTTAGCAACAGGGTTAGAATCACCCCTCCACTTT
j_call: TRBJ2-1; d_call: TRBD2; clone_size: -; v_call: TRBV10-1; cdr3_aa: CASSEETSGYNEQFF; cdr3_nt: TGCGCCAGCAGTGAGGAGACTAGCGGTTACAATGAGCAGTTCTTC
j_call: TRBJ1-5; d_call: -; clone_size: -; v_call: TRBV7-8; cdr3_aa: CASSLTGRRDGVTNQPQHF; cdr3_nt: TGTGCCAGCAGCTTAACGGGACGCAGGGATGGGGTTACCAATCAGCCCCAGCATTTT
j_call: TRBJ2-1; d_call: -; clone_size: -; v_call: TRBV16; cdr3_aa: CASSQLEGGLYNEQFF; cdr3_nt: TGTGCCAGCAGCCAATTAGAGGGGGGCCTTTACAATGAGCAGTTCTTC
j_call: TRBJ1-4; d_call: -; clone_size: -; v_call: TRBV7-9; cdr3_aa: CASSLQGELFF; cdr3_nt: TGTGCCAGCAGCCTCCAGGGCGAACTGTTTTTT
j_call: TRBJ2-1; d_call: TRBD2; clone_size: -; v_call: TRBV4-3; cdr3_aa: CASSQGGSGYNEQFF; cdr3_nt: TGCGCCAGCAGCCAAGGCGGGAGTGGGTACAATGAGCAGTTCTTC
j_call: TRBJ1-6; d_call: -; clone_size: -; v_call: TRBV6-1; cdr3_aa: CASSEIGGVAPLHF; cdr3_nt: TGTGCCAGCAGTGAAATAGGAGGGGTGGCACCCCTCCACTTT
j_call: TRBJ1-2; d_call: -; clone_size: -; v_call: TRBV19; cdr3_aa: CASSIAPGSVYGYTF; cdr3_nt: TGTGCCAGTAGTATAGCCCCCGGGTCCGTCTATGGCTACACCTTC
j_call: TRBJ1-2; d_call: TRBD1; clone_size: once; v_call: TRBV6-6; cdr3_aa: CASTGQGGGYTF; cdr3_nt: TGTGCCAGCACGGGACAGGGCGGCGGCTACACCTTC
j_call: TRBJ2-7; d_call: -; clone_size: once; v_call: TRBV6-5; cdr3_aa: CASSRGPGGEQYF; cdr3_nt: TGTGCCAGCAGCCGAGGTCCAGGAGGAGAGCAGTACTTC
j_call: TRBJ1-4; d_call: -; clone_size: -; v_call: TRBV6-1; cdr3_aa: CASTDRVGWANEKLFF; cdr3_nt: TGTGCCAGCACTGACCGCGTAGGCTGGGCTAATGAAAAACTGTTTTTT
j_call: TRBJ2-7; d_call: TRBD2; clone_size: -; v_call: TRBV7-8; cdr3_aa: CASSSRLAGAYEQYF; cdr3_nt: TGTGCCAGCAGCTCCCGACTAGCGGGAGCCTACGAGCAGTACTTC
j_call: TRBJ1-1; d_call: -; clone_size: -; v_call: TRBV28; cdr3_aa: CASSFPPNTEAFF; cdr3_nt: TGTGCCAGCAGTTTTCCACCCAACACTGAAGCTTTCTTT
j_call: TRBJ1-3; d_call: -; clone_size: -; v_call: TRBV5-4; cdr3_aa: CASSLWGGNTIYF; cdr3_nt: TGTGCCAGCAGCTTGTGGGGTGGAAACACCATATATTTT
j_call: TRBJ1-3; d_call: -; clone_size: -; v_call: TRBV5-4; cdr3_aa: CASSPGSFSGNTIYF; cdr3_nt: TGTGCCAGCAGCCCGGGGTCTTTCTCTGGAAACACCATATATTTT
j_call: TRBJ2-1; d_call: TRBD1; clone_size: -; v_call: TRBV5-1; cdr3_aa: CASSFPRGYEQFF; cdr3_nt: TGCGCCAGCAGCTTCCCCAGGGGGTATGAGCAGTTCTTC
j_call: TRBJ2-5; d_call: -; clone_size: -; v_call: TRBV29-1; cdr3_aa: CSVEDGVPRETQYF; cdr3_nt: TGCAGCGTTGAAGATGGAGTCCCACGAGAGACCCAGTACTTC
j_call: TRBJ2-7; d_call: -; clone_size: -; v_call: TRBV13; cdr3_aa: CASSLGLGEQYF; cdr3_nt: TGTGCCAGCAGCTTAGGCTTGGGGGAGCAGTACTTC
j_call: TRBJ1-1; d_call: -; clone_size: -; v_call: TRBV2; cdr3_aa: CASSEWSQGTEAFF; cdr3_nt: TGTGCCAGCAGTGAATGGTCTCAGGGTACCGAAGCTTTCTTT
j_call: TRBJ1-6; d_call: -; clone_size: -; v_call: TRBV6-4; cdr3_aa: CASSTEGLGNSPLHF; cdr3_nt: TGTGCCAGCAGTACGGAGGGTTTGGGGAATTCACCCCTCCACTTT
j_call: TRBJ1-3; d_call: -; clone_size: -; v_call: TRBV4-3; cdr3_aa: CASSQGHPSGNTIYF; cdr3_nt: TGCGCCAGCAGCCAGGGGCACCCCTCTGGAAACACCATATATTTT
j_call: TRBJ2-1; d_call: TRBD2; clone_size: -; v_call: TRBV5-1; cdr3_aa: CASSLEAGVANEQFF; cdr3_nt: TGCGCCAGCAGCTTGGAGGCGGGAGTGGCCAATGAGCAGTTCTTC
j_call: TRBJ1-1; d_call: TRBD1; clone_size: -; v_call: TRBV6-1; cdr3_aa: CASNREGQSEAFF; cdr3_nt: TGTGCCAGCAATCGGGAGGGACAGTCTGAAGCTTTCTTT
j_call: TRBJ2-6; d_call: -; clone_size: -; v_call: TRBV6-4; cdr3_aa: CASSERPSSGANVLTF; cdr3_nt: TGTGCCAGCAGTGAGAGGCCAAGCTCTGGGGCCAACGTCCTGACTTTC
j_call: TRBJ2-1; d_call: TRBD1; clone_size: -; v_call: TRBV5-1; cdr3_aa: CASSATGEGYNEQFF; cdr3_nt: TGCGCCAGCAGCGCCACAGGGGAAGGCTACAATGAGCAGTTCTTC